This TCR beta chain stems from a study of blood T cell repertoires in COVID-19. Study summary: Donors in the United States, Italy and Spain gave samples during acute or convalescent COVID-19. Sources were T cells, B-cell-depleted T cells, or PBMCs; the material itself was cDNA or gDNA.

Methods used by the authors: Nucleated cell number was recorded as an estimate derived from reference gene primer amplification. TCRdb's table, derived via immunoSEQ multiplex PCR, lists solely in-frame clones and lacks some. V and J calls and clone size come straight from that table; D and trimming were deduced from the DNA. The table has roughly 100,000 clones, approximately 90% seen once. A Seattle source enrolled patients during active infection and followed them longitudinally. Unmatched junction bases numbered 7, after V lost 0 bases and J lost 4 bases. Germline V gene sequence: CDR1 LGHDT, CDR2 YNNKEL (reference sequence). The CDR3 covers 16 residues.

This receptor was obtained from a woman aged 45-65 years with COVID-19, enrolled during active disease. This sequence joins TRBV3-1 (or the pseudogene TRBV3-2) and TRBJ2-3, with 7 positions matching TRBD2. The sequenced sample consisted of peripheral blood. In DNA, the CDR3 is TGTGCCAGCAGCCAAGATTGGGGAGGGATCGCAGATACGCAGTATTTT. This sequence encodes CASSQDWGGIADTQYF.